Described below is a single T cell receptor beta chain sequence and its context. This record belongs to a study of blood T cell repertoires in COVID-19. Study background: From the United States, Italy and Spain came samples of acute and convalescent COVID-19. Nucleic acid was either cDNA or gDNA, and it came from T cells, B-cell-depleted T cells, or PBMCs.

How the authors handled the data: Reference gene primer amplification yielded estimated nucleated cell counts. The assay was immunoSEQ multiplex PCR, and TCRdb's table has in-frame clones only and misses some. Clonal size and the V and J genes are those of that table, whereas D and trimming came from the DNA. The top ten clones hold approximately 4% of a sample with 310,000 or so clones, around nine tenths of them seen once. Looked up from germline, CDR1 is SGHKS and CDR2 is YYEKEE (reference sequence). The CDR3 totals 15 residues. Trimming took off 4 bases at V and 0 bases at J, with 13 bases between the two ends.

The chain couples TRBV5-5 to TRBJ1-1; D remains ambiguous. Sample: peripheral blood. The receptor was derived from a woman aged 45-65 years with active or convalescent COVID-19. As DNA, the CDR3 is TGTGCCAGCAGCGCCACGACAAACATGAACACTGAAGCTTTCTTT. The encoded protein is CASSATTNMNTEAFF.